This TCR beta chain was found in a study of siplizumab effects on memory and regulatory T cells. General observations from the study: Naive or memory phenotype assignment was not possible for roughly 80-97% of proliferating CD4+ or CD8+ clones.

Per sample, about 10^5 TCR templates underwent assay. Using immunoSEQ multiplex PCR, the repertoire was profiled, and TCRdb retains in-frame clones only, with some absent. The sample shows 65,000 to 90,000 clones, around 93% of them seen only once. Details on this clone: The antigen is undetermined. This CDR3 is also generated by other DNA sequences in the sample.

The germline V gene encodes CDR1 LNHDA and CDR2 SQIVND (reference sequence). Trimming cost V 1 base and J 1 base, with 4 bases left between them. The CDR3 has 13 amino acids. The specimen was CD8+ T cells sorted from blood. The chain couples TRBV19 to TRBJ1-1; D is undetermined. The origin of this receptor is a human donor in good health. Here the CDR3 reads CASSIGTNTEAFF. The CDR3 DNA sequence: TGTGCCAGTAGTATAGGAACGAACACTGAAGCTTTCTTT.